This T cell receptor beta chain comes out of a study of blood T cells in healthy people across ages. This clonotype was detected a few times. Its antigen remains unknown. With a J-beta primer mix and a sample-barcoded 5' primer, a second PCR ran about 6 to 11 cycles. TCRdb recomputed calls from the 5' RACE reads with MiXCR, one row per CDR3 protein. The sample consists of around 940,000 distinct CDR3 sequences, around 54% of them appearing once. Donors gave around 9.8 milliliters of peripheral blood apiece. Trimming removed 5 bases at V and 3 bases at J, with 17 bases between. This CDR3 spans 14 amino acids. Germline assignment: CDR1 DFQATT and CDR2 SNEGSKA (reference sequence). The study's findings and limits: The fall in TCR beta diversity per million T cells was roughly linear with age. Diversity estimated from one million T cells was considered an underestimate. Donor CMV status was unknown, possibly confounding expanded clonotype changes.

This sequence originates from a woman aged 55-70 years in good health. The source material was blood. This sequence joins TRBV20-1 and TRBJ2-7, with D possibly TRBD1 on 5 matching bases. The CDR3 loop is CSAHPGHYFYEQYF. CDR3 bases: TGCAGTGCTCACCCCGGACATTATTTCTACGAGCAGTACTTC.